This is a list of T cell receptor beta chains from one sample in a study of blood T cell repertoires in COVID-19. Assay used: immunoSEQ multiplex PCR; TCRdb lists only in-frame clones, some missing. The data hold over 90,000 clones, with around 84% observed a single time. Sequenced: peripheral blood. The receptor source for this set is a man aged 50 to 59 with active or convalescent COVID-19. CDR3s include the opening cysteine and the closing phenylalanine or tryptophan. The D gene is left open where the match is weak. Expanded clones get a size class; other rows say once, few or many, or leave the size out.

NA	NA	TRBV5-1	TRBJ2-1	TGCGCCAGCAGCCCGTCTTTAGCGGCCGACAATGAGCAGTTCTTC	CASSPSLAADNEQFF
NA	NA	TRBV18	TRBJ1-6	TGTGCCAGCTCACCAACCATCGCCAGGGGCTATAATTCACCCCTCCACTTT	CASSPTIARGYNSPLHF
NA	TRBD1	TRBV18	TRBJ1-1	TGTGCCAGCTCACCGACAGGGGAAAACACTGAAGCTTTCTTT	CASSPTGENTEAFF
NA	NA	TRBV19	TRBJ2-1	TGTGCCAGTACTACACCAGGCTACAATGAGCAGTTCTTC	CASTTPGYNEQFF
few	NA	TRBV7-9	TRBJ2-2	TGTGCCAGCAGCCCTAATAAGGGGCTGAACACCGGGGAGCTGTTTTTT	CASSPNKGLNTGELFF
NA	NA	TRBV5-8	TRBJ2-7	TGTGCCAGCCGTCTCAGCTCCTACGAGCAGTACTTC	CASRLSSYEQYF
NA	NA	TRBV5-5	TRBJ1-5	TGTGCCAGCAGCAGGGAGGATCAGCCCCAGCATTTT	CASSREDQPQHF
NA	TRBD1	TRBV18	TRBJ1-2	TGTGCCAGCTCACCCCCGACAGGGAACTATGGCTACACCTTC	CASSPPTGNYGYTF
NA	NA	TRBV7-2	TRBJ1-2	TGTGCCAGCAGCCTGGGGAGGGGCCATGGCTACACCTTC	CASSLGRGHGYTF
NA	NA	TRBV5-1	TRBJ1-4	TGCGCCAGCAGGGGGGCAGGTTTAAGTGAAAAACTGTTTTTT	CASRGAGLSEKLFF
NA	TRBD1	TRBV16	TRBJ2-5	TGTGCCAGCAGCCGGACAGGGCGAGAAGAGACCCAGTACTTC	CASSRTGREETQYF
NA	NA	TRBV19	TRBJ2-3	TGTGCCAGTAGTTCCCGGGGTCGAGGCGCAGGAGATACGCAGTATTTT	CASSSRGRGAGDTQYF
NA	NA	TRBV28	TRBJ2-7	TGTGCCAGCAGGGGAGGACAGGCTAGCTCCTACGAGCAGTACTTC	CASRGGQASSYEQYF
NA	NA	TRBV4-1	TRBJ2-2	TGCGCCAGCAGCCCAGGGGTTGCGAACACCGGGGAGCTGTTTTTT	CASSPGVANTGELFF
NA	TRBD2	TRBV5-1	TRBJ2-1	TGCGCCAGCAGCTTGAGACTAGCGGGGTCGGATGAGCAGTTCTTC	CASSLRLAGSDEQFF
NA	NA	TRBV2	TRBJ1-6	TGTGCCAGCAGTGAACAAGCTTTCTATAATTCACCCCTCCACTTT	CASSEQAFYNSPLHF
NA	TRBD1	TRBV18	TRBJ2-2	TGTGCCAGCTCACAAACGACAGGGGTGACCGGGGAGCTGTTTTTT	CASSQTTGVTGELFF
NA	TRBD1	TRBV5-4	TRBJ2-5	TGTGCCAGCAGCCCCCGGACAGGGGTTGGGGAGACCCAGTACTTC	CASSPRTGVGETQYF
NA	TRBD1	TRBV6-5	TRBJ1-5	TGTGCCAGCAGAACTAGGGACAGCCGCAATCAGCCCCAGCATTTT	CASRTRDSRNQPQHF
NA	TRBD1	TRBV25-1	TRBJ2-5	TGTGCCAGCAGCCCAGTTACAGGACAGGGACAAGAGACCCAGTACTTC	CASSPVTGQGQETQYF
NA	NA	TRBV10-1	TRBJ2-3	TGCGCCAGCAGTGAGTCACGGGGAAGCACAGATACGCAGTATTTT	CASSESRGSTDTQYF
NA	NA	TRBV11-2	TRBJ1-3	TGTGCCAGCGGTCGGGGTGGAAACACCATATATTTT	CASGRGGNTIYF
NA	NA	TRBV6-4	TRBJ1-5	TGTGCCAGCAGCCCATCACAGGGAACTCAGCCCCAGCATTTT	CASSPSQGTQPQHF
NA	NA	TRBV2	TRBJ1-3	TGTGCCAGCAGTGCGGTTCCTGGAAACACCATATATTTT	CASSAVPGNTIYF
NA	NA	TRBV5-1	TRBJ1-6	TGCGCCAGCAGCTTGGGAGGTGCGAGTTCACCCCTCCACTTT	CASSLGGASSPLHF
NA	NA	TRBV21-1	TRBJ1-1	TGTGCCAGCAGCATGGGGGACTCGAACACTGAAGCTTTCTTT	CASSMGDSNTEAFF
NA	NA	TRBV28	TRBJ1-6	TGTGCCAGCAGTTTCCCAGCGTCCTATAATTCACCCCTCCACTTT	CASSFPASYNSPLHF
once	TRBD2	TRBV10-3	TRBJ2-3	TGTGCCATCAGCGATGGACTAGCGGGAGCCCAGGGGACAGATACGCAGTATTTT	CAISDGLAGAQGTDTQYF
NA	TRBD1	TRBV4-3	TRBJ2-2	TGCGCCAGCAGCCAAGGGACAGGGTACACCGGGGAGCTGTTTTTT	CASSQGTGYTGELFF
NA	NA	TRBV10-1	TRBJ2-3	TGCGCCAGCAGTGAGGATGCGGCGACAGATACGCAGTATTTT	CASSEDAATDTQYF
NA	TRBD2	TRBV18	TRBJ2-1	TGTGCCAGCCTTGTCGGGGGGAACTCCTACAATGAGCAGTTCTTC	CASLVGGNSYNEQFF
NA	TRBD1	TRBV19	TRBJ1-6	TGTGCCAGTAGAACGAACAGGGGGCGTCCACCTTCACCCCTCCACTTT	CASRTNRGRPPSPLHF
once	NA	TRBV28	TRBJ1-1	TGTGCCAGCCCCAAGGGGGGGGCGAACACTGAAGCTTTCTTT	CASPKGGANTEAFF
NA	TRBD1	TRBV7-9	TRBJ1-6	TGTGCCAGCAGCTTATTAGGGACAGGGGGCTCCTATAATTCACCCCTCCACTTT	CASSLLGTGGSYNSPLHF
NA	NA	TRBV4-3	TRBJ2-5	TGCGCCAGCAGCCAAGTAAGCGGGTCAGAGACCCAGTACTTC	CASSQVSGSETQYF
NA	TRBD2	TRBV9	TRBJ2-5	TGTGCCAGCAGCGTAGCGGCGGGGGGAGGAGAGACCCAGTACTTC	CASSVAAGGGETQYF
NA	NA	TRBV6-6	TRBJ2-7	TGTGCCAGCAGGGGCGGGGCCGACTACGAGCAGTACTTC	CASRGGADYEQYF
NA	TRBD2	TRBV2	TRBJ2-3	TGTGCCAGCATTAAACTAGCGGGTAGCACAGATACGCAGTATTTT	CASIKLAGSTDTQYF
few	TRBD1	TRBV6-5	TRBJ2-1	TGTGCCAGCAGGGGGGGGACAGGGGGCTCGGATGAGCAGTTCTTC	CASRGGTGGSDEQFF
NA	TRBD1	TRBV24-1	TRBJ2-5	TGTGCCACCAGTGATCCTACAGGGGATGAGACCCAGTACTTC	CATSDPTGDETQYF
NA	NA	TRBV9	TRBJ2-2	TGTGCCAGCAACCCCGACACGACCGGGGAGCTGTTTTTT	CASNPDTTGELFF
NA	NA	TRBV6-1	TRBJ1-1	TGTGCCAGCAGTGAAGTATTCAGGAACACTGAAGCTTTCTTT	CASSEVFRNTEAFF
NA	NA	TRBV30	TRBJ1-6	TGTGCCTGGAGTGTAGGCAGGGGAAATTCACCCCTCCACTTT	CAWSVGRGNSPLHF